This T cell receptor (beta chain) is drawn from a study of CD8+ T cells in alopecia areata. Following extraction, RNA underwent reverse transcription to cDNA, which served as the sequencing template. Sequencing used immunoSEQ multiplex PCR; TCRdb keeps in-frame clones, though not all of them. The sample shows some 200,000 clones, 56% of them seen only once. This CDR3 has 14 residues. V was shortened by 6 bases and J by 6 bases, with 14 bases between the two germline ends. Germline V lookup: CDR1 MNHEY, CDR2 SMNVEV (reference sequence). The sequence was obtained from a human donor in good health. The chain employs TRBV27 and TRBJ1-4; perhaps TRBD1 as D (6 bases). Source material: CD8+ T cells sorted from blood. The CDR3 loop reads CASSYEQGDEKLFF. The CDR3 nucleotides read TGTGCCAGCAGCTATGAACAGGGAGATGAAAAACTGTTTTTT.